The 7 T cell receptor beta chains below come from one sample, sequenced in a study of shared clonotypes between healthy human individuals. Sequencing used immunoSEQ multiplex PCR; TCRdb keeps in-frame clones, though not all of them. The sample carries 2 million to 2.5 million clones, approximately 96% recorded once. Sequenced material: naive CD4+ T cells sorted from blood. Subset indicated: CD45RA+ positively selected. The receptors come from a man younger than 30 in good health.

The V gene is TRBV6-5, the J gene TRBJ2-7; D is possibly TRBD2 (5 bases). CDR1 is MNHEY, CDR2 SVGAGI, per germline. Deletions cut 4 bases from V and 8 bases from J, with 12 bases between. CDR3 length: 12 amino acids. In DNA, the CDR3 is TGTGCCAGCAGTTTCACTAGTGGAAAGCAGTACTTC. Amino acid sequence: CASSFTSGKQYF.

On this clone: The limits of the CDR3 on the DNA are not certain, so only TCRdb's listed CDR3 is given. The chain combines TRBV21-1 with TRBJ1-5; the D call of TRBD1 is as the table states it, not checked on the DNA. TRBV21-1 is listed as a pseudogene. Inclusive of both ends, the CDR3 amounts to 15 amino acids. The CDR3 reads CASSVGQGSDQPQHF.

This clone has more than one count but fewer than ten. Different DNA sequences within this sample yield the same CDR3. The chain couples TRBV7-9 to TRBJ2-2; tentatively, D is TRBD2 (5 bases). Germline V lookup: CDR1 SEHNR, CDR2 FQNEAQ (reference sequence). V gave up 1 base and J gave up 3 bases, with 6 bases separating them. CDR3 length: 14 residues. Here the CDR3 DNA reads TGTGCCAGCAGCTTAGGAGGGTACACCGGGGAGCTGTTTTTT. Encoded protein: CASSLGGYTGELFF.

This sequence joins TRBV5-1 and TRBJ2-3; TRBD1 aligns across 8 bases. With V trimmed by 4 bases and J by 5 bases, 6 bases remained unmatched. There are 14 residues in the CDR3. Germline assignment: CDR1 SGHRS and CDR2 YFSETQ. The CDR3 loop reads CASSVQGVGDTQYF. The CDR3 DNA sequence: TGCGCCAGCAGCGTACAGGGGGTTGGAGATACGCAGTATTTT. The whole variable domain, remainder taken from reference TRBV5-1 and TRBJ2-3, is KAGVTQTPRYLIKTRGQQVTLSCSPISGHRSVSWYQQTPGQGLQFLFEYFSETQRNKGNFPGRFSGRQFSNSRSEMNVSTLELGDSALYLCASSVQGVGDTQYFGPGTRLTVL.

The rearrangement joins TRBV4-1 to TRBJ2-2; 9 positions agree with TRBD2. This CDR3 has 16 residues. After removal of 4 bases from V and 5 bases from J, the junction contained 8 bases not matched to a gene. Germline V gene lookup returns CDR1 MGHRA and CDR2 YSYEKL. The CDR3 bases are TGCGCCAGCAGCCTGGAAGCGGGGGGCGGGACCGGGGAGCTGTTTTTT. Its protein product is CASSLEAGGGTGELFF.

The CDR3 bases are TGTGCCAGCAGTTTTCAGGGGGGGGTTGGCTACACCTTC. Amino acids: CASSFQGGVGYTF. The V gene is TRBV27, the J gene TRBJ1-2; 7 bases agree with TRBD1. Germline trimming cut 3 bases from V and 7 bases from J; bases unmatched to any gene: 5. Germline-derived CDR1 and CDR2 are MNHEY and SMNVEV (reference sequence). The CDR3 spans 13 residues.

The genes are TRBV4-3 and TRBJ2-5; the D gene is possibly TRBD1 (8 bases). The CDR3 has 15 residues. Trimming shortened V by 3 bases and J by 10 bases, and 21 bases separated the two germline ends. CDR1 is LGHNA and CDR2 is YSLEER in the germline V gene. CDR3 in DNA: TGCGCCAGCAGCCAGAAGGTACAGGGGGGGACGGACCAGTACTTC. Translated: CASSQKVQGGTDQYF.